The clone carrying this TCR beta chain appeared a few times. Antigen unknown. TCRdb reanalysed the RT-PCR reads using MiXCR and keeps one entry per CDR3 protein. The sample has approximately 500,000 distinct CDR3 sequences; around 13% are singletons. This specimen belongs to a study of response to subunit inactivated influenza vaccine. This CDR3 comprises 15 residues. Germline V gives CDR1 SGHRS, CDR2 YFSETQ. Trimming at V came to 0 bases and at J to 3 bases, leaving 4 bases not matched to a gene. Notes on the study in general: It was suggested by the authors that few new T cells are recruited by each seasonal influenza vaccination.

The chain couples TRBV5-1 to TRBJ2-7; 9 bases align to TRBD1. This receptor was identified in a middle-aged man who received an inactivated influenza vaccine. Sequenced here: PBMCs from blood, sampled 35 to 45 days after vaccination. The CDR3 protein is CASSLDRGRIYEQYF. CDR3 in DNA: TGCGCCAGCAGCTTGGACAGGGGGCGCATCTACGAGCAGTACTTC.